This T cell receptor (beta chain) came from a study of blood T cell repertoires in COVID-19 (TCRdb year 2020). As for the study more broadly: Samples covering the acute and convalescent phases of COVID-19 were provided by collaborators in the United States, Italy and Spain. Subjects who had been exposed to COVID-19, were actively infected with it, or had recovered from it provided the deeply sampled blood TCRbeta repertoires that made up the dataset. The prospective study material was composed of cDNA or gDNA derived from T cells, B-cell-depleted T cells, or PBMCs. Where HLA class I and class II types were available, the types were taken from metadata supplied by the sample provider, not from assay-based typing. A freely available public database, intended as a resource for researchers studying the immune response to SARS-CoV-2, is where the repertoires were released. Nearly every sample came with metadata listing a de-identified subject ID, COVID-19 status, age in years and sex. The samples were drawn from the first 160 participants of the ongoing ImmuneRACE study and from over a thousand subjects provided by 6 global collaborators.

Collaborating institutions collected whole blood in K2EDTA tubes following their own protocols. Collaborator samples were shipped for TCRbeta analysis as frozen whole blood, isolated PBMCs, or DNA extracted from either sample type. The immunoSEQ Assay, a bias-controlled multiplex PCR, was used to amplify TCRbeta CDR3 regions from genomic DNA. On the authors' methods: Nucleated cell counts per sample were estimated from amplification of reference gene primers within the assay. To quantify the absolute abundance of each unique TCRbeta CDR3 rearrangement, sequence reads were collapsed and filtered. For each sample, productive Simpson clonality was calculated as the square root of Simpson's diversity index across productive rearrangements. In its TCRdb copy, this immuneACCESS table keeps in-frame sequences only and misses some clones. Where compared with another copy, unresolved V genes explain less than half of these, and the others have no known cause. That table is the source of V, J and clone size, and D and trimming were worked out from the DNA. This sample has fewer than 95,000 clones in its table, and around 86% of those were observed once. About 30% of the sample is in the top ten clones.

About this clone: No antigen is known for it. Base qualities are not provided; no much larger clone lies one nucleotide away.

Cut back by 0 bases and 9 bases, the V and J ends lie 9 bases apart. Its CDR3 holds 12 amino acids, cysteine through phenylalanine. Only the CDR3 DNA stays, 36 bases, in frame from base 1. In the germline V gene, CDR1 corresponds to SGHRS and CDR2 to YFSETQ. The research as a whole found: Clinical and demographic metadata were provided uncurated, with the amount varying by source and participant.

The rearrangement combines TRBV5-1 with TRBJ2-5; the best D guess is TRBD2, with 6 bases matching. This TCR derives from a man between 50 and 59 years old with active or convalescent COVID-19. Sequencing used peripheral blood. The nucleotide sequence reads as follows: TGCGCCAGCAGCTTGGGGGAGCGGGCCCAGTACTTC. This gives the protein CASSLGERAQYF.